What follows are 17 T cell receptor beta chains derived from one specimen sequenced in a study of T cells after posttransplantation cyclophosphamide (dated by TCRdb to 2016 to 2017). The library was built by means of the immunoSEQ multiplex PCR assay. TCRdb stores this immuneACCESS table with in-frame sequences only. Part of the clones is absent; in the studies checked, under half of the shortfall reflects unresolved V genes, and no reason is known for the rest. The sample has more than 20,000 clones on record, with no singletons. The ten largest clones capture about 1.5% of the sample. The sequenced sample was PBMCs. The receptor source for this set is a man in his fifties or sixties in good health, CMV-negative, and a related stem cell transplant donor.

This clone was seen many times. The V call is TRBV18, the J call TRBJ2-7; a possible D gene is TRBD1 (6 bases). V shed 2 bases and J shed 2 bases, with 10 bases lying between them. In germline, CDR1 is KGHSH, CDR2 LQKENI. This CDR3 is built from 14 residues. In nucleotides, the CDR3 is TGTGCCAGCTCACCAGGCAACAGGGCCTACGAGCAGTACTTC. This translates into CASSPGNRAYEQYF.

This clone has ten or more counts. This rearrangement joins TRBV18 to TRBJ2-7; 11 nucleotides match TRBD1. This CDR3 comprises 18 residues. Germline V lookup: CDR1 KGHSH, CDR2 LQKENI. Trimming removed 1 base from V and 4 bases from J; junction bases left unmatched: 12. Here the CDR3 DNA reads TGTGCCAGCTCACCACGGGGGATGGCGGGACAGGGGGTATACGAGCAGTACTTC. Amino acid sequence: CASSPRGMAGQGVYEQYF.

This clone was recorded at least ten times. CDR3 sequence reads: CASSIAGGVQETQYF. CDR3 DNA sequence: TGTGCCAGTAGTATAGCAGGAGGGGTCCAAGAGACCCAGTACTTC. The V gene is TRBV19, the J gene TRBJ2-5, with D possibly TRBD2 on 6 matching bases. The CDR3 totals 15 residues. Per the germline V gene, CDR1 is LNHDA and CDR2 is SQIVND (reference sequence). Trimming took 1 base from V and 1 from J, leaving 10 bases between them.

This clone has a count of ten or more. The genes are TRBV28 and TRBJ2-1, with TRBD2 matching over 13 bases. This CDR3 spans 19 amino acids. The germline CDR1 and CDR2 sequences are MDHEN and SYDVKM. Unmatched junction bases numbered 14, after V lost 5 bases and J lost 4 bases. The DNA for the CDR3 is TGTGCCAGCAGTGGAACCGGACTAGCGGGGGCGGGACGTTACAATGAGCAGTTCTTC. Residues: CASSGTGLAGAGRYNEQFF. Using reference TRBV28 and TRBJ2-1 for the parts outside the CDR3, the full variable domain is DVKVTQSSRYLVKRTGEKVFLECVQDMDHENMFWYRQDPGLGLRLIYFSYDVKMKEKGDIPEGYSVSREKKERFSLILESASTNQTSMYLCASSGTGLAGAGRYNEQFFGPGTRLTVL.

Only a few counts were recorded for this clone. The chain employs TRBV9 and TRBJ2-1; TRBD2 is a possible D gene (6 bases). The CDR3 runs to 13 residues. Trimming stripped 4 bases from V and 7 bases from J, with 12 bases between. Germline values: CDR1 SGDLS, CDR2 YYNGEE. The DNA for the CDR3 is TGTGCCAGCAGCATCGGGAGTCCGAATGAGCAGTTCTTC. It specifies CASSIGSPNEQFF.

This clone appeared many times. The chain couples TRBV7-2 to TRBJ2-7; the match to TRBD2 covers 13 bases. This CDR3 is 16 amino acids long. With V trimmed by 7 bases and J by 3 bases, 9 bases remained unmatched. Germline CDR1 SGHTA, CDR2 FQGNSA. CDR3 DNA sequence: TGTGCCAGCAACGGACTAGCGGGAGAGGGGAACTACGAGCAGTACTTC. Protein product: CASNGLAGEGNYEQYF.

This clone was seen many times. This sequence joins TRBV11-2 and TRBJ2-4; tentatively, D is TRBD2 (5 bases). This CDR3 has 16 amino acids. CDR1 is SGHAT and CDR2 is FQNNGV in the germline V gene. Trimming left V 1 base short and J 4 bases short, with 14 bases between. DNA for the CDR3: TGTGCCAGCAGCTTAGGCATACCAGCGGTTAAAAACATTCAGTACTTC. It specifies CASSLGIPAVKNIQYF.

The sample holds many counts of this clone. The V and J genes are TRBV7-9 and TRBJ2-3; 10 bases match TRBD2. Per the germline V gene, CDR1 is SEHNR and CDR2 is FQNEAQ (reference sequence). The CDR3 is made up of 14 amino acids. Germline trimming cut 4 bases from V and 4 bases from J; bases unmatched to any gene: 2. CDR3 nucleotide sequence: TGTGCCAGCAGCTCTAGCGGGAGTTCAGATACGCAGTATTTT. Its protein product is CASSSSGSSDTQYF.

This clone occurred many times. V usage is TRBV18 and J usage is TRBJ2-2; the match to TRBD1 covers 9 bases. Germline V gene data show CDR1 as KGHSH and CDR2 as LQKENI. The V segment lost 3 bases and the J segment 1 base; nucleotides outside the gene matches: 3. The CDR3 covers 16 residues. DNA of the CDR3: TGTGCCAGCTCACCTTCGGGACAGGGGAACACCGGGGAGCTGTTTTTT. Its translation: CASSPSGQGNTGELFF.

This clone was seen many times. The chain joins TRBV27 to TRBJ2-3; 12 bases line up with TRBD2. The CDR3 sequence is 17 residues long. Germline lookup yields CDR1 MNHEY and CDR2 SMNVEV (reference sequence). V lost 6 bases to trimming and J lost 4 bases; unmatched junction nucleotides: 11. CDR3: CASRSRPSGGAADTQYF. In DNA form, the CDR3 reads TGTGCCAGCAGAAGTCGACCTAGCGGGGGGGCAGCAGATACGCAGTATTTT.

In its sample, this clone was seen many times. The chain couples TRBV5-1 to TRBJ2-2, with TRBD1 as a possible D gene (5 bases). V lost 0 bases and J 6 bases, leaving 12 bases between the germline ends. This CDR3 comprises 15 residues. Looked up from germline, CDR1 is SGHRS and CDR2 is YFSETQ. CDR3 in DNA: TGCGCCAGCAGCTTGGGGTCCAGGGTGGCCGGGGAGCTGTTTTTT. Translated: CASSLGSRVAGELFF.

This clone was recorded at least ten times. The chain uses TRBV14 and TRBJ2-5; TRBD2 aligns across 13 bases. Germline trimming cut 0 bases from V and 3 bases from J; bases unmatched to any gene: 4. The CDR3 has 17 amino acids. CDR1 is SGHDN and CDR2 is FVKESK in the germline V gene. CDR3 nucleotide sequence: TGTGCCAGCAGCCAAGATTGGACTAGCGGGGGTGAAGAGACCCAGTACTTC. Translation: CASSQDWTSGGEETQYF.

This clone was seen many times. The rearrangement joins TRBV7-9 to TRBJ2-7; D may be TRBD1 (5 bases). This CDR3 spans 12 amino acids. Trimming removed 5 bases from V and 9 bases from J, with 14 bases in between. The germline V gene has CDR1 SEHNR and CDR2 FQNEAQ (reference sequence). DNA for the CDR3: TGTGCCAGCAGCCCAGCAGGGATGCGGCAGTACTTC. It encodes CASSPAGMRQYF.

Ten or more counts support this clone. This rearrangement joins TRBV27 to TRBJ1-5; no clear D gene. Per the germline V gene, CDR1 is MNHEY and CDR2 is SMNVEV (reference sequence). The CDR3 runs 13 residues. V was shortened by 6 bases and J by 6 bases, with 12 bases between the two germline ends. The chain's CDR3 is CASRGQAAQPQHF. DNA of the CDR3: TGTGCCAGCAGGGGCCAGGCTGCTCAGCCCCAGCATTTT.

The table lists this clone with many counts. The J gene is TRBJ2-7, the V gene TRBV7-2, with a tentative D call TRBD2 (7 bases). Germline V gene data show CDR1 as SGHTA and CDR2 as FQGNSA. The CDR3 totals 15 residues. V was shortened by 1 base and J by 5 bases, with 15 bases between the two germline ends. CDR3 sequence reads: CASSLVEGGPDEQYF. Here the CDR3 DNA reads TGTGCCAGCAGCTTAGTGGAGGGGGGGCCGGACGAGCAGTACTTC. Full variable domain (outside the CDR3, taken from reference TRBV7-2 and TRBJ2-7): GAGVSQSPSNKVTEKGKDVELRCDPISGHTALYWYRQSLGQGLEFLIYFQGNSAPDKSGLPSDRFSAERTGGSVSTLTIQRTQQEDSAVYLCASSLVEGGPDEQYFGPGTRLTVT.

This clone showed up just a few times. CDR3 region: CASSPGTRSYEQYF. CDR3 sequence (DNA): TGCGCCAGCAGCCCCGGGACTAGGTCGTACGAGCAGTACTTC. V is TRBV10-1 and J is TRBJ2-5; 8 bases are shared with TRBD2. The J call may be faulty, since TRBJ2-7 better matches the DNA end. The CDR3 extends over 14 amino acids. The V gene's germline CDR1 is WNHNN and CDR2 SYGVQD (reference sequence).

The table lists this clone with many counts. V gene TRBV2 combines with J gene TRBJ1-4; D unresolved. Trimming took 7 bases from V and 0 from J, leaving 12 bases between them. CDR3 length: 15 amino acids. Germline CDR1 and CDR2: SNHLY and FYNNEI. As DNA, the CDR3 is TGTGCCAGCAATCCCGGGGTAGCAACTAATGAAAAACTGTTTTTT. Protein product: CASNPGVATNEKLFF.